What follows describes a single T cell receptor (beta chain). Its antigen is as yet unknown. The CDR3 has 16 amino acids. After removal of 1 base from V and 3 bases from J, the junction contained 9 bases not matched to a gene. Per the germline V gene, CDR1 is SGHAT and CDR2 is FQDESV (reference sequence). The repertoire was sequenced with immunoSEQ multiplex PCR; TCRdb's copy has only in-frame clones and lacks some. The table lists 150,000 to 180,000 clones, around 85% of them singletons, with approximately 5.1% in the top ten. This sample was taken from a study of T cell responses to AZD1222 COVID-19 vaccine. Findings and limits, study-wide: Only a handful of individuals given AZD1222 were seropositive at baseline.

The sample here was peripheral blood, taken on day 0 of MenACWY control vaccination. The J gene is TRBJ2-7, the V gene TRBV11-1, with 7 bases lining up with TRBD2. This TCR was recovered from an adult in good health. The CDR3 coding sequence is TGTGCCAGCAGCTTAGGAGGGGCTAGCGGATTCTACGAGCAGTACTTC. Amino acid sequence: CASSLGGASGFYEQYF.